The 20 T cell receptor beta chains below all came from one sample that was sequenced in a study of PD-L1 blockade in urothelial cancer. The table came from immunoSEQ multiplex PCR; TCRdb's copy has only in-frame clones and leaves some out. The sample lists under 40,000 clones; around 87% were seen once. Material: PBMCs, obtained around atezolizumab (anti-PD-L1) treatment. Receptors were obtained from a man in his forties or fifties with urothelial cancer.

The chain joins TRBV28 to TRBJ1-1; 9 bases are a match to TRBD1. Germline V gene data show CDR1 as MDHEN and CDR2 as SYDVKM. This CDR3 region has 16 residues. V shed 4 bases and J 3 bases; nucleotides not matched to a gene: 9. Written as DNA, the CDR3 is TGTGCCAGCAGTTCTCCCGGGACAGGGATAGACACTGAAGCTTTCTTT. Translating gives CASSSPGTGIDTEAFF.

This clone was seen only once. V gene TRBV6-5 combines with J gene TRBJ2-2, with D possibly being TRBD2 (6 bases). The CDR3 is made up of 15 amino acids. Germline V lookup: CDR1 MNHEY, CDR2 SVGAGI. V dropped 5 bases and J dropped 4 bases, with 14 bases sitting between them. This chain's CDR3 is CASSRPGLSTGELFF. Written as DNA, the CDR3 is TGTGCCAGCAGTCGGCCGGGACTCTCCACCGGGGAGCTGTTTTTT.

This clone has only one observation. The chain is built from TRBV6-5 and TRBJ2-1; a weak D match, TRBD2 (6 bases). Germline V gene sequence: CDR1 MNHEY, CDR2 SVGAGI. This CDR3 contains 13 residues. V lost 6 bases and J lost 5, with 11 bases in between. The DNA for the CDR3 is TGTGCCAGCAGGTTGTCGGGGGACAATGAGCAGTTCTTC. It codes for CASRLSGDNEQFF.

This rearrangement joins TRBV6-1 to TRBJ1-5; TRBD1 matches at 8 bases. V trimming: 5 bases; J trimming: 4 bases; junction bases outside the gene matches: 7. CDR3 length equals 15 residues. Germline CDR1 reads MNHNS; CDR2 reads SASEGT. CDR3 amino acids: CASSTGQGGNQPQHF. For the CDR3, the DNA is TGTGCCAGCAGTACTGGACAGGGAGGGAATCAGCCCCAGCATTTT.

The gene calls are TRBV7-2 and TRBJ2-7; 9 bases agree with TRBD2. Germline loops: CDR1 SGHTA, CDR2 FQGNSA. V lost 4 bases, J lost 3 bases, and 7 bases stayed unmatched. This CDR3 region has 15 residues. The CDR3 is CASSSLSSGSYEQYF. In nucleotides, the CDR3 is TGTGCCAGCAGCTCCCTGAGTAGCGGGAGCTACGAGCAGTACTTC.

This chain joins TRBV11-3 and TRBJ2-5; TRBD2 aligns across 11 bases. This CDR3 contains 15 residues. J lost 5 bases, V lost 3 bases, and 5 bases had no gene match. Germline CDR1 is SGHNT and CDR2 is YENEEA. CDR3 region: CASSFQTSGTETQYF. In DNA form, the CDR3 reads TGTGCCAGCAGCTTCCAGACTAGCGGGACTGAGACCCAGTACTTC.

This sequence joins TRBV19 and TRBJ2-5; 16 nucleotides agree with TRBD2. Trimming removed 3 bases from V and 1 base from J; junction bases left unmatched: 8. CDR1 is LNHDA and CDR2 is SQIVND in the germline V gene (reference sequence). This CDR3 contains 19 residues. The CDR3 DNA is TGTGCCAGTAGTATCGGAGGGACTAGCGGGAGGGGGGTCCAAGAGACCCAGTACTTC. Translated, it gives CASSIGGTSGRGVQETQYF.

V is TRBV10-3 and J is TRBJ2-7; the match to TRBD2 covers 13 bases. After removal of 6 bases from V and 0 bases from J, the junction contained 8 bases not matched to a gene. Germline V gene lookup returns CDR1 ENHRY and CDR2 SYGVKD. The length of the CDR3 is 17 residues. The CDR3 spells CAISLPGLAGSSYEQYF. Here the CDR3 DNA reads TGTGCCATCAGCCTACCGGGACTAGCGGGGAGCTCCTACGAGCAGTACTTC.

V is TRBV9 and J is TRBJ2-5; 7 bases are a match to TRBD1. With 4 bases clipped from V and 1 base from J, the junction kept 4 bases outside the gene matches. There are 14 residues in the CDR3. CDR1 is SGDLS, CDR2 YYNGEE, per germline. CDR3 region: CASSPWDSQETQYF. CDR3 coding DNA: TGTGCCAGCAGCCCCTGGGACAGCCAAGAGACCCAGTACTTC. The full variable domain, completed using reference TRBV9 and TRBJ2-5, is DSGVTQTPKHLITATGQRVTLRCSPRSGDLSVYWYQQSLDQGLQFLIQYYNGEERAKGNILERFSAQQFPDLHSELNLSSLELGDSALYFCASSPWDSQETQYFGPGTRLLVL.

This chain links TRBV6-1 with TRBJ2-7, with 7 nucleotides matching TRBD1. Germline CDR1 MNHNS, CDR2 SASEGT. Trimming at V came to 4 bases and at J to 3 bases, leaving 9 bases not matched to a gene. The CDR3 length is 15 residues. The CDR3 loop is CASSGRDAGGYEQYF. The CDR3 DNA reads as TGTGCCAGCAGTGGCCGGGACGCAGGGGGCTACGAGCAGTACTTC.

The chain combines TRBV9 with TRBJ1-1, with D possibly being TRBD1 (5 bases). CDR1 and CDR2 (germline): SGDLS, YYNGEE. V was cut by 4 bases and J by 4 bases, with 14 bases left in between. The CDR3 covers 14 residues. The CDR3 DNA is TGTGCCAGCAGCCCAATGGGGGGAGGCACTGAAGCTTTCTTT. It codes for CASSPMGGGTEAFF.

The CDR3 region has the DNA TGTGCCAGCAGTTACCGGGGACTAGATGGGCAGTTCTTC. It is translated as CASSYRGLDGQFF. The chain couples TRBV6-5 to TRBJ2-1; TRBD2 agrees at 8 bases. V was clipped by 2 bases and J by 12 bases; unmatched bases: 6. Germline values: CDR1 MNHEY, CDR2 SVGAGI. This CDR3 spans 13 amino acids.

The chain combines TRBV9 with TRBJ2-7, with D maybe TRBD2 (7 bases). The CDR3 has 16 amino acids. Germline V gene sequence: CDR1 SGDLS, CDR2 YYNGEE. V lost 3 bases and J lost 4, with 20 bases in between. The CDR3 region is CASSDPAWGGPYEQYF. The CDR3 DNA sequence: TGTGCCAGCAGCGACCCCGCATGGGGGGGGCCTTACGAGCAGTACTTC.

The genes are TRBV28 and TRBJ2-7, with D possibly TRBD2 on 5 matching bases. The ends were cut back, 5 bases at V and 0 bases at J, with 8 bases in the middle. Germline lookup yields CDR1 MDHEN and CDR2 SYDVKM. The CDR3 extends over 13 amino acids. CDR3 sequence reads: CASSPGGSYEQYF. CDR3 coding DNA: TGTGCCAGCAGTCCCGGAGGCTCCTACGAGCAGTACTTC.

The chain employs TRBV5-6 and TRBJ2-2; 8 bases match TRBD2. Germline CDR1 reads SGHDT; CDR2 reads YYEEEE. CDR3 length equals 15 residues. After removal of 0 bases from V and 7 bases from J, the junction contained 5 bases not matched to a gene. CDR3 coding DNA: TGTGCCAGCAGCTTGGGGGGGACTAGTAACGGGGAGCTGTTTTTT. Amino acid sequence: CASSLGGTSNGELFF.

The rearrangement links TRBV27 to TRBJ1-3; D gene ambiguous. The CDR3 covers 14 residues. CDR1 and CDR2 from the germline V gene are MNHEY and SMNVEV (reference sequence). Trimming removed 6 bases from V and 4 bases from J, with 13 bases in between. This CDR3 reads CASSTGGPGNTIYF. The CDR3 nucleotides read TGTGCCAGCAGCACCGGCGGTCCGGGAAACACCATATATTTT.

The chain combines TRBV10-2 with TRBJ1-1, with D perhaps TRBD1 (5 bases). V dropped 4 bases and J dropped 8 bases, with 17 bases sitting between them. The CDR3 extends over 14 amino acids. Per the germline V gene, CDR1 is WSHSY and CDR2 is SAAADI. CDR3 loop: CASSVGRVVTEAFF. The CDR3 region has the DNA TGCGCCAGCAGTGTCGGCAGGGTGGTTACCGAAGCTTTCTTT.

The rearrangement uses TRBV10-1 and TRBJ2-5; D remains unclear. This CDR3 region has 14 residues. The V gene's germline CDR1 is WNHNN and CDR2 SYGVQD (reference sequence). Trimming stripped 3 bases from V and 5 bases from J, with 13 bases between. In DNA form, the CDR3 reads TGCGCCAGCAGTGATTCACGTGAGTCGGAGACCCAGTACTTC. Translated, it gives CASSDSRESETQYF.

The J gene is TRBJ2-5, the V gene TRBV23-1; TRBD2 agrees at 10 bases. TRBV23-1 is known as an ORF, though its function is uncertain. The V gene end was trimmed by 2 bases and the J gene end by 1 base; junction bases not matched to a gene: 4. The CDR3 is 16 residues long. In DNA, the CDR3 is TGCGCCAGCAGTCAACCTAGCGGGAGCCTCCAAGAGACCCAGTACTTC. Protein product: CASSQPSGSLQETQYF.

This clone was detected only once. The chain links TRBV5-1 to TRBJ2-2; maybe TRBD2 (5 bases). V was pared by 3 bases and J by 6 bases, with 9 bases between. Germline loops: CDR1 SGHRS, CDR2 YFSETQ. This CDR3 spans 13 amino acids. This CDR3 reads CASSYSGSGELFF. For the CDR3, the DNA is TGCGCCAGCAGCTATTCGGGGTCCGGGGAGCTGTTTTTT.